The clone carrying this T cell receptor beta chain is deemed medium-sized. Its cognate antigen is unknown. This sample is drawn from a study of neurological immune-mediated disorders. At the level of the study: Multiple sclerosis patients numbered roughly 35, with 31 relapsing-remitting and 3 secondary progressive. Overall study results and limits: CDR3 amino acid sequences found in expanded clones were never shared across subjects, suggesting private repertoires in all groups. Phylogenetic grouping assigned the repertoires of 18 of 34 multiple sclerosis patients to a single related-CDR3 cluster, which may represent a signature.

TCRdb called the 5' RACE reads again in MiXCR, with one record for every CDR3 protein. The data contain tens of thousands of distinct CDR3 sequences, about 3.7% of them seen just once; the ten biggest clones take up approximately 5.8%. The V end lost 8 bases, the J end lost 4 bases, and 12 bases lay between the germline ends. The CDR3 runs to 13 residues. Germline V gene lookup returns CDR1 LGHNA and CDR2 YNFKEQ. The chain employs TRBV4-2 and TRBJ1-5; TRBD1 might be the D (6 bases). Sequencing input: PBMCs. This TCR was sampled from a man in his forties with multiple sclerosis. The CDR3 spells CASARDTNQPQHF. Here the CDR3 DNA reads TGTGCCAGCGCCCGGGACACAAATCAGCCCCAGCATTTT.